Listed here are 23 T cell receptor beta chains from one sample, sequenced in a study of shared clonotypes between healthy human individuals. Some clones are missing from TCRdb's copy, which holds only in-frame ones; the method was immunoSEQ multiplex PCR. The sample holds 800,000 to 1,200,000 clones, more than 75% seen once. The sequenced sample consisted of memory CD4+ T cells from PBMCs. Subset reported: CD45RA-negative fraction. Source of these receptors: a man aged 18 to 29 in good health. Some clones in this sample may be carry-over from other donors' samples.

The chain has TRBV30 and TRBJ1-2; D is unresolved. Germline lookup yields CDR1 GTSNPN and CDR2 SVGIG (reference sequence). This CDR3 is 11 amino acids long. V was shortened by 3 bases and J by 6 bases, with 8 bases between the two germline ends. CDR3 protein: CAWRARHGYTF. The CDR3, as DNA: TGTGCCTGGAGGGCCAGACATGGCTACACCTTC.

The gene calls are TRBV4-1 and TRBJ2-3; 16 nucleotides align to TRBD2. Losses at the gene ends were 5 bases for V and 3 bases for J; bases not matched to a gene: 2. Germline V CDR1 and CDR2: MGHRA, YSYEKL. The CDR3 extends over 16 amino acids. CDR3 nucleotides: TGCGCCAGCAGCAAGGGACTAGCGGGAGGGACAGATACGCAGTATTTT. Protein product: CASSKGLAGGTDTQYF.

Note on this clone: This sample includes further DNA sequences coding for the same CDR3. In DNA, the CDR3 is TGCAGTGCAATCAAGGAGACCCAGTACTTC. Translated, it gives CSAIKETQYF. The gene calls are TRBV20-1 and TRBJ2-5; D not certain. The CDR3 has 10 amino acids. Germline CDR1 is DFQATT and CDR2 is SNEGSKA (reference sequence). The V gene lost 6 bases and the J gene lost 5 bases, with 7 bases spanning the gap.

The chain employs TRBV20-1 and TRBJ2-7; D is possibly TRBD2 (5 bases). Germline values: CDR1 DFQATT, CDR2 SNEGSKA (reference sequence). The CDR3 extends over 11 amino acids. V shed 5 bases and J shed 3 bases, with 8 bases lying between them. The CDR3: CSAGRDYEQYF. The CDR3 nucleotides read TGCAGTGCTGGACGGGACTACGAGCAGTACTTC.

There are many counts of this clone. The chain carries TRBV9 and TRBJ2-1; TRBD2 matches 9 bases. CDR1 and CDR2 from the germline V gene are SGDLS and YYNGEE. The CDR3 runs to 21 residues. V gave up 0 bases and J gave up 0 bases; unmatched junction bases: 16. The CDR3 sequence: CASSVATRAGGPFSSYNEQFF. CDR3 DNA: TGTGCCAGCAGCGTAGCTACGAGGGCGGGAGGGCCCTTTAGCTCCTACAATGAGCAGTTCTTC. Together with reference TRBV9 and TRBJ2-1, the CDR3 gives the full variable domain: DSGVTQTPKHLITATGQRVTLRCSPRSGDLSVYWYQQSLDQGLQFLIQYYNGEERAKGNILERFSAQQFPDLHSELNLSSLELGDSALYFCASSVATRAGGPFSSYNEQFFGPGTRLTVL.

The chain has TRBV29-1 and TRBJ1-5; D is unclear. CDR1 is SQVTM and CDR2 is ANQGSEA in the germline V gene. The length of the CDR3 is 13 residues. Trimming removed 4 bases from V and 5 bases from J, with 12 bases in between. The CDR3 DNA sequence: TGCAGCGTTGCCGGGGATGGGGATCAGCCCCAGCATTTT. Residues: CSVAGDGDQPQHF.

This chain links TRBV6-6 with TRBJ1-5, with 7 nucleotides matching TRBD1. Germline assignment: CDR1 MNHNY and CDR2 SVGAGI (reference sequence). The CDR3 totals 15 residues. J was trimmed by 2 bases and V by 2 bases; bases with no gene match: 3. The CDR3 here is CASSYKQGGNQPQHF. In DNA form, the CDR3 reads TGTGCCAGCAGTTACAAGCAGGGGGGCAATCAGCCCCAGCATTTT.

This clone has just one count. J is TRBJ2-3 and V is TRBV5-4; TRBD1 matches 7 bases. Looked up from germline, CDR1 is SGHNT and CDR2 is YYREEE (reference sequence). J was trimmed by 6 bases and V by 0 bases; bases with no gene match: 13. The CDR3 has 17 amino acids. The CDR3 sequence is CASSLVAFAGGGDTQYF. For the CDR3, the DNA is TGTGCCAGCAGCTTGGTTGCGTTTGCAGGGGGTGGGGATACGCAGTATTTT.

The CDR3 sequence: CASSRTSDYTGELFF. DNA of the CDR3: TGCGCCAGCAGTCGGACTAGCGACTACACCGGGGAGCTGTTTTTT. The chain links TRBV5-1 to TRBJ2-2; 9 bases match TRBD2. The CDR3 has 15 residues. The V and J ends lost 5 bases and 3 bases, in that order; junction bases with no gene match: 5. Germline V gives CDR1 SGHRS, CDR2 YFSETQ.

The rearrangement links TRBV12-2 to TRBJ2-5; the D call TRBD1 from the table was never checked on the DNA. TRBV12-2 is a documented pseudogene. This CDR3 contains 14 residues. CDR3 sequence: CASRLVQGEETQYF. CDR3 nucleotides: TGTGCAAGTCGCTTAGTACAGGGAGAAGAGACCCAGTACTTC.

V and J are TRBV5-1 and TRBJ1-4; D might be TRBD1 (5 bases). CDR1 is SGHRS and CDR2 is YFSETQ in the germline V gene. Trimming cost V 2 bases and J 11 bases, with 16 bases left between them. CDR3 length: 14 amino acids. CDR3 amino acids: CASSFSGTVDKLFF. For the CDR3, the DNA is TGCGCCAGCAGCTTTTCCGGGACCGTAGATAAACTGTTTTTT.

The chain combines TRBV7-8 with TRBJ2-3; 11 positions agree with TRBD2. The CDR3 consists of 16 residues. V was pared by 0 bases and J by 4 bases, with 3 bases of the junction left unmatched. Looked up from germline, CDR1 is SGHVS and CDR2 is FQNEAQ. The CDR3 DNA is TGTGCCAGCAGCTTAGCTAGCGGGAGGGCCCCAGATACGCAGTATTTT. Encoded protein: CASSLASGRAPDTQYF. The complete variable domain, with remaining parts taken from reference TRBV7-8 and TRBJ2-3, reads GAGVSQSPRYKVAKRGQDVALRCDPISGHVSLFWYQQALGQGPEFLTYFQNEAQLDKSGLPSDRFFAERPEGSVSTLKIQRTQQEDSAVYLCASSLASGRAPDTQYFGPGTRLTVL.

This clone was seen ten or more times. The chain uses TRBV5-6 and TRBJ2-5; D gene unclear. This CDR3 is built from 14 residues. Germline-derived CDR1 and CDR2 are SGHDT and YYEEEE. The ends were cut back, 0 bases at V and 2 bases at J, with 8 bases in the middle. As DNA, the CDR3 is TGTGCCAGCAGCTTGGAGCTACCTCAAGAGACCCAGTACTTC. Protein sequence: CASSLELPQETQYF.

The V gene is TRBV7-6, the J gene TRBJ2-6, with D possibly matching TRBD1 (6 bases). CDR3 length: 16 residues. With 5 bases removed from V and 0 bases from J, the gap between germline ends came to 11 bases. CDR1 SGHVS and CDR2 FNYEAQ come from the germline V gene. The CDR3 region has the DNA TGTGCCAGCAGCCGTGGACAGCACTCTGGGGCCAACGTCCTGACTTTC. Encoded protein: CASSRGQHSGANVLTF.

This chain joins TRBV25-1 and TRBJ2-3, with D possibly matching TRBD2 (7 bases). V lost 0 bases, J lost 6 bases, and 22 bases lay in between. The CDR3 has 18 residues. The germline V gene encodes CDR1 MGHDK and CDR2 SYGVNS. The CDR3, as DNA: TGTGCCAGCAGTGAATATATAGGGGGAGGGCCCCCCCCCGATACGCAGTATTTT. Protein: CASSEYIGGGPPPDTQYF.

This chain links TRBV2 with TRBJ1-4; 9 nucleotides align to TRBD1. V trimming: 7 bases; J trimming: 0 bases; junction bases outside the gene matches: 9. The CDR3 length is 17 residues. The germline gives CDR1 SNHLY, CDR2 FYNNEI. The CDR3 region is CASIPGQGLATNEKLFF. The CDR3 nucleotides are TGTGCCAGCATACCGGGACAGGGACTCGCAACTAATGAAAAACTGTTTTTT.

The chain has TRBV7-9 and TRBJ2-3; D tentatively reads TRBD1 or TRBD2 (6 bases each). The germline V and J ends were trimmed by 4 bases and 2 bases, with 19 bases remaining between them. The CDR3 contains 17 residues. The V gene's germline CDR1 is SEHNR and CDR2 FQNEAQ (reference sequence). The CDR3 DNA is TGTGCCAGCAGCTCGGCCCCCCGGGGGCAAAACACAGATACGCAGTATTTT. Its translation: CASSSAPRGQNTDTQYF. The full variable domain, completed using reference TRBV7-9 and TRBJ2-3, is DTGVSQNPRHKITKRGQNVTFRCDPISEHNRLYWYRQTLGQGPEFLTYFQNEAQLEKSRLLSDRFSAERPKGSFSTLEIQRTEQGDSAMYLCASSSAPRGQNTDTQYFGPGTRLTVL.

In its sample, this clone was seen a few times. The CDR3 reads CASSFKTEAFF. CDR3 DNA sequence: TGTGCCAGCAGTTTCAAGACTGAAGCTTTCTTT. The chain has TRBV28 and TRBJ1-1; D is unresolved. The CDR3 extends over 11 amino acids. Trimming stripped 3 bases from V and 5 bases from J, with 4 bases between. Germline loops: CDR1 MDHEN, CDR2 SYDVKM.

This chain joins TRBV2 and TRBJ1-5; D possibly corresponds to TRBD1 (6 bases). The germline CDR1 and CDR2 sequences are SNHLY and FYNNEI. V dropped 6 bases and J dropped 5 bases, with 14 bases sitting between them. This CDR3 has 14 residues. The CDR3: CASRATGHDQPQHF. The CDR3 region has the DNA TGTGCCAGCAGAGCGACAGGACATGATCAGCCCCAGCATTTT.

In its sample, this clone was seen a few times. The CDR3 is CASSQDLDQPQHF. Here the CDR3 DNA reads TGTGCCAGCAGCCAAGATCTCGATCAGCCCCAGCATTTT. J is TRBJ1-5 and V is TRBV14, with D unresolved. The CDR3 loop spans 13 amino acids. V lost 0 bases to trimming and J lost 5 bases, with 5 bases between them. Germline CDR1 and CDR2: SGHDN and FVKESK.

V usage is TRBV5-4 and J usage is TRBJ1-2; a weak D match, TRBD1 (6 bases). The CDR3 has 16 residues. V lost 4 bases to trimming and J lost 0 bases, with 16 bases between them. The germline gives CDR1 SGHNT, CDR2 YYREEE (reference sequence). CDR3 loop: CASSRSQGGPNYGYTF. CDR3 DNA sequence: TGTGCCAGCAGCCGAAGCCAAGGGGGGCCTAACTATGGCTACACCTTC.

The chain combines TRBV4-1 with TRBJ2-1, with D perhaps matching TRBD1 (5 bases). CDR3 size: 16 residues. Per the germline V gene, CDR1 is MGHRA and CDR2 is YSYEKL. V lost 0 bases and J 2 bases, leaving 11 bases between the germline ends. The CDR3 loop reads CASSQDWAGTYNEQFF. DNA for the CDR3: TGCGCCAGCAGCCAAGATTGGGCAGGGACCTACAATGAGCAGTTCTTC.

This clone was observed a single time. The rearrangement links TRBV28 to TRBJ1-3, with D perhaps matching TRBD1 (5 bases). V shed 3 bases and J shed 2 bases, with 11 bases lying between them. Looked up from germline, CDR1 is MDHEN and CDR2 is SYDVKM. CDR3 length: 15 residues. CDR3 loop: CASSLTRVTGNTIYF. The CDR3 bases are TGTGCCAGCAGTTTGACCAGGGTCACTGGAAACACCATATATTTT.